The following is a T cell receptor beta chain sequence with its context. Its antigen is undetermined. This sample was taken from a study of cytomegalovirus exposure and HLA in healthy donors. Donors likely had unrecorded immune exposures despite being nominally healthy when sampled. PCR involved 60 Vbeta and 13 Jbeta primers. Assay used: immunoSEQ multiplex PCR; TCRdb lists only in-frame clones, some missing. The sample lists 100,000 or so clones; 83% were seen once. The study, taken as a whole, reports: Later analysis suggested links between common viral pathogens and several top significant clusters. TCR beta V segments were, for the most part, productive about 87% or about 30% of the time in an earlier analysis.

V was clipped by 3 bases and J by 6 bases, with 15 bases between them. Germline-derived CDR1 and CDR2 are LNHNV and YYDKDF (reference sequence). This CDR3 has 14 residues. The chain links TRBV15 to TRBJ2-7; D might be TRBD1 (5 bases). This receptor was taken from a man aged 18 to 29 in good health and CMV-seronegative. Input material: PBMCs. DNA for the CDR3: TGTGCCACCAGCAGGCGGAATGGGCAGGGCGAGCAGTACTTC. This gives the protein CATSRRNGQGEQYF.